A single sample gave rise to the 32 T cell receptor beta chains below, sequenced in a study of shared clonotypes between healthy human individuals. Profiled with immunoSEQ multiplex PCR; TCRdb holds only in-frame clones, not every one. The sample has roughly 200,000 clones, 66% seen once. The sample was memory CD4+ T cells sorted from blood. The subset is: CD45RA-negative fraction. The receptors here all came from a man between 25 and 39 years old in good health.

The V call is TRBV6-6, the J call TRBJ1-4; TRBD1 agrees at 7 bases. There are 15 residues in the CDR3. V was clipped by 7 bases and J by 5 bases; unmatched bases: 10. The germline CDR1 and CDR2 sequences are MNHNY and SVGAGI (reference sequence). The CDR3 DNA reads TGTGCCAGCACCCCCAGGGGGGCGAGCAATGAAAAACTGTTTTTT. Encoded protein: CASTPRGASNEKLFF.

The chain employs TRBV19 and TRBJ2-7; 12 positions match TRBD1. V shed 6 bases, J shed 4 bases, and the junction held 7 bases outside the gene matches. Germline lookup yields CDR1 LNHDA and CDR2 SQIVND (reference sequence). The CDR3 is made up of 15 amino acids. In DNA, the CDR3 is TGTGCCAGTAGACCCTGGGGACAGGGGGCTTACGAGCAGTACTTC. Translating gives CASRPWGQGAYEQYF.

This chain's CDR3 is CASSQTPTGSYEQYF. CDR3 sequence (DNA): TGCGCCAGCAGCCAGACTCCGACAGGCTCCTACGAGCAGTACTTC. The gene calls are TRBV4-3 and TRBJ2-7, with D tentatively TRBD1 (6 bases). The ends were cut back, 3 bases at V and 0 bases at J, with 12 bases in the middle. Germline lookup yields CDR1 LGHNA and CDR2 YSLEER. CDR3 length equals 15 residues.

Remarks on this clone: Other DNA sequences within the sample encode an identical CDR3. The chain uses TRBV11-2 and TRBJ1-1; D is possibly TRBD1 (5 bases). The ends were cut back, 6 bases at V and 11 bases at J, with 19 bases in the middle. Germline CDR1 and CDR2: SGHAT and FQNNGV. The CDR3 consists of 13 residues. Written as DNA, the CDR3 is TGTGCCAGCAGGCCAGCCGGGGGGGTCGACGCTTTCTTT. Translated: CASRPAGGVDAFF.

As DNA, the CDR3 is TGTGCCAGCAGCTCTCTCGCGGGTACGGATATACTGTGGGCGACCCAGTACTTC. Its protein product is CASSSLAGTDILWATQYF. The gene calls are TRBV7-8 and TRBJ2-5; TRBD2 might be the D (5 bases). Germline CDR1 reads SGHVS; CDR2 reads FQNEAQ. V lost 4 bases to trimming and J lost 7 bases, with 28 bases between them. The CDR3 is 18 amino acids. Together with reference TRBV7-8 and TRBJ2-5, the CDR3 gives the full variable domain: GAGVSQSPRYKVAKRGQDVALRCDPISGHVSLFWYQQALGQGPEFLTYFQNEAQLDKSGLPSDRFFAERPEGSVSTLKIQRTQQEDSAVYLCASSSLAGTDILWATQYFGPGTRLLVL.

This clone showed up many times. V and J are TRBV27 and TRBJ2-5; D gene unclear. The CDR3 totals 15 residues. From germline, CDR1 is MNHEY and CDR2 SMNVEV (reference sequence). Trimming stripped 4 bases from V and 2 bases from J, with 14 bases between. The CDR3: CASSSFMSPQETQYF. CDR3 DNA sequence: TGTGCCAGCAGTTCCTTTATGTCCCCTCAAGAGACCCAGTACTTC.

The CDR3 is CASSRGGGIRGEQFF. The CDR3, as DNA: TGTGCCAGCTCCCGGGGCGGCGGGATAAGGGGTGAGCAGTTCTTC. The chain is built from TRBV7-2 and TRBJ2-1, with D possibly TRBD2 on 6 matching bases. The CDR3 sequence is 15 residues long. Germline V lookup: CDR1 SGHTA, CDR2 FQGNSA. V dropped 8 bases and J dropped 9 bases, with 23 bases sitting between them.

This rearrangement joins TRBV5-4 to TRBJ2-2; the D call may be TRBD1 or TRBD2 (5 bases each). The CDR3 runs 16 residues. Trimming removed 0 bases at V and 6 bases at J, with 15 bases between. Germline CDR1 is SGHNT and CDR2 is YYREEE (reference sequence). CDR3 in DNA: TGTGCCAGCAGCTTGGTTGGCGCCGGGACGCCCGGGGAGCTGTTTTTT. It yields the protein CASSLVGAGTPGELFF.

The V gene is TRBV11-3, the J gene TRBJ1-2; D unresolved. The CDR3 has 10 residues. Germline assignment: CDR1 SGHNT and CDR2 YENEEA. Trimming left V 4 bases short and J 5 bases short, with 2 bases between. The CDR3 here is CASSSYGYTF. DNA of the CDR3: TGTGCCAGCAGCTCGTATGGCTACACCTTC.

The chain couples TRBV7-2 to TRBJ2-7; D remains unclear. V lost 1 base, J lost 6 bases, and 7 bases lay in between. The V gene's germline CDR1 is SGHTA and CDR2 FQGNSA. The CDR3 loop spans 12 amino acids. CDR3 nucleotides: TGTGCCAGCAGCTTAGACGGACGCGAGCAGTACTTC. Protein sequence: CASSLDGREQYF. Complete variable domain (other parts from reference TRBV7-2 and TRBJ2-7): GAGVSQSPSNKVTEKGKDVELRCDPISGHTALYWYRQSLGQGLEFLIYFQGNSAPDKSGLPSDRFSAERTGGSVSTLTIQRTQQEDSAVYLCASSLDGREQYFGPGTRLTVT.

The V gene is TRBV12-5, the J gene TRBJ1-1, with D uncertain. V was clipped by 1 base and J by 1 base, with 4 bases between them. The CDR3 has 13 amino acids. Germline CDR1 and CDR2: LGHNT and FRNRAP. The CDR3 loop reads CASGLGENTEAFF. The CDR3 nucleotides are TGTGCTAGTGGTTTGGGGGAGAACACTGAAGCTTTCTTT.

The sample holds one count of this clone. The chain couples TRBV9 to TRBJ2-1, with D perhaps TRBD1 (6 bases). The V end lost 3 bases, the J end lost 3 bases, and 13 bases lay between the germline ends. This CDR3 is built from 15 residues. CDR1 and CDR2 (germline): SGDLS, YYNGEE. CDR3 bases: TGTGCCAGCAGCGCTACCCAGGACAGCTACAATGAGCAGTTCTTC. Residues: CASSATQDSYNEQFF.

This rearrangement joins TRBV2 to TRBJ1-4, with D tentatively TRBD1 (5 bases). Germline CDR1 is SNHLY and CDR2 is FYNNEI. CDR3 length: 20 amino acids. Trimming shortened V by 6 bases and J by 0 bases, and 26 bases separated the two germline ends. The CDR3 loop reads CASRTDSPFKSWATNEKLFF. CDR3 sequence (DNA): TGTGCCAGCAGGACCGACAGCCCCTTCAAGAGTTGGGCAACTAATGAAAAACTGTTTTTT. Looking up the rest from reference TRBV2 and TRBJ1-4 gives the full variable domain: EPEVTQTPSHQVTQMGQEVILRCVPISNHLYFYWYRQILGQKVEFLVSFYNNEISEKSEIFDDQFSVERPDGSNFTLKIRSTKLEDSAMYFCASRTDSPFKSWATNEKLFFGSGTQLSVL.

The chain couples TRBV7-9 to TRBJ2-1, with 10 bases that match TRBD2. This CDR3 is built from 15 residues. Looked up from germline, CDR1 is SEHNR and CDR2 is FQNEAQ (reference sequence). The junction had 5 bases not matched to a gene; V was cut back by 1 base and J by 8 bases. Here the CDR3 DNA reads TGTGCCAGCAGCTTAGGTGAGCGGGAGGGCTATGAGCAGTTCTTC. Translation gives CASSLGEREGYEQFF.

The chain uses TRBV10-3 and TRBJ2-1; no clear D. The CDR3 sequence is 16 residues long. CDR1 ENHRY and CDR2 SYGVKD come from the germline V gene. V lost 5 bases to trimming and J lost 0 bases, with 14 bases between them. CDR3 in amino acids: CAISLERKSSYNEQFF. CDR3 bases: TGTGCCATCAGTCTCGAGCGTAAGAGCTCCTACAATGAGCAGTTCTTC.

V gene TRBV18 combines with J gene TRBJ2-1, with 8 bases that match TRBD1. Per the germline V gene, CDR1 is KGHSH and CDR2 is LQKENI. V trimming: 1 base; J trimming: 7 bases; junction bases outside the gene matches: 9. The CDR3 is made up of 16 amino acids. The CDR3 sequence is CASSPLPADRVNEQFF. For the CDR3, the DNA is TGTGCCAGCTCACCACTGCCGGCGGACAGGGTGAATGAGCAGTTCTTC.

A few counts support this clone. The CDR3 is CATGQGASETQYF. The CDR3 region has the DNA TGTGCCACCGGACAGGGGGCATCGGAGACCCAGTACTTC. The genes are TRBV15 and TRBJ2-5; 11 bases are a match to TRBD1. Germline CDR1 and CDR2: LNHNV and YYDKDF (reference sequence). This CDR3 has 13 residues. V gave up 8 bases and J gave up 5 bases; unmatched junction bases: 4. Using reference TRBV15 and TRBJ2-5 for the parts outside the CDR3, the full variable domain is DAMVIQNPRYQVTQFGKPVTLSCSQTLNHNVMYWYQQKSSQAPKLLFHYYDKDFNNEADTPDNFQSRRPNTSFCFLDIRSPGLGDTAMYLCATGQGASETQYFGPGTRLLVL.

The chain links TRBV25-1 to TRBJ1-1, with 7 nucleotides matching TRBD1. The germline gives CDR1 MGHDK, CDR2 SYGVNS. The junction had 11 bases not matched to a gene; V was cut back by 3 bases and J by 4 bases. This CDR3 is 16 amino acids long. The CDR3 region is CASSERGGERATEAFF. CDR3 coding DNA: TGTGCCAGCAGTGAGCGAGGGGGCGAGCGAGCCACTGAAGCTTTCTTT.

The CDR3 DNA sequence: TGTGCCAGCAGCTTAGGTCCCGATGGGGAGCTGTTTTTT. As protein: CASSLGPDGELFF. The genes are TRBV7-2 and TRBJ2-2; D remains ambiguous. Between the trimmed V and J ends, which lost 1 base and 8 bases, there was a span of 8 bases. CDR3 size: 13 residues. Germline CDR1 SGHTA, CDR2 FQGNSA.

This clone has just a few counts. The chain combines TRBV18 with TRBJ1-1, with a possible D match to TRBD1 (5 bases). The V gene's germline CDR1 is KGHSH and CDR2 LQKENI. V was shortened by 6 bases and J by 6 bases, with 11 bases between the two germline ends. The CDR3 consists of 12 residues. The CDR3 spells CASSRGGPEAFF. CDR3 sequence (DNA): TGTGCCAGCTCGCGCGGGGGTCCTGAAGCTTTCTTT. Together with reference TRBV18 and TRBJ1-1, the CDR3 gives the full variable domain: NAGVMQNPRHLVRRRGQEARLRCSPMKGHSHVYWYRQLPEEGLKFMVYLQKENIIDESGMPKERFSAEFPKEGPSILRIQQVVRGDSAAYFCASSRGGPEAFFGQGTRLTVV.

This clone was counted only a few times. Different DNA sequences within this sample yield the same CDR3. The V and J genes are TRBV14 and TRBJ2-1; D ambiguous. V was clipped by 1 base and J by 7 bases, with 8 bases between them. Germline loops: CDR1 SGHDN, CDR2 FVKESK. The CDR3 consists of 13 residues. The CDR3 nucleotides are TGTGCCAGCAGCCAAGTCCTGGGGAATGAGCAGTTCTTC. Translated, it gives CASSQVLGNEQFF.

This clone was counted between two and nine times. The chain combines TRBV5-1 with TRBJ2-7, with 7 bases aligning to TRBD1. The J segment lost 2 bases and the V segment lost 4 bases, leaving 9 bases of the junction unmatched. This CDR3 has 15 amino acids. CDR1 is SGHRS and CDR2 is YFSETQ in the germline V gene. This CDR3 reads CASSQTGLRTYEQYF. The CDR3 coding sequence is TGCGCCAGCAGCCAGACAGGGCTTCGCACCTACGAGCAGTACTTC.

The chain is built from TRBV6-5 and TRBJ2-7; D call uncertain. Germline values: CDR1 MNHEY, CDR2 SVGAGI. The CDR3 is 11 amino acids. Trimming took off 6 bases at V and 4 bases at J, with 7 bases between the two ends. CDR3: CASRGNYEQYF. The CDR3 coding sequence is TGTGCCAGCAGGGGCAATTACGAGCAGTACTTC.

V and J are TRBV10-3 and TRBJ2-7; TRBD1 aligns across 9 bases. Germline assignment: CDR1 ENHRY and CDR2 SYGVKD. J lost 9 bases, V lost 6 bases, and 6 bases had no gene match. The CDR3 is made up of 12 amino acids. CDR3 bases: TGTGCCATCAGAGGACAGGGGATGCTGCAGTACTTC. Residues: CAIRGQGMLQYF.

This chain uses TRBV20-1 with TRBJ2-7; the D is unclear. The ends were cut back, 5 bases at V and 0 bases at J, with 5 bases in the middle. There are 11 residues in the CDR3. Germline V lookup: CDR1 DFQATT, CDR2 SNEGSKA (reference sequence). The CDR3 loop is CSAPSSYEQYF. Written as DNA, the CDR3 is TGCAGTGCTCCTTCCTCCTACGAGCAGTACTTC.

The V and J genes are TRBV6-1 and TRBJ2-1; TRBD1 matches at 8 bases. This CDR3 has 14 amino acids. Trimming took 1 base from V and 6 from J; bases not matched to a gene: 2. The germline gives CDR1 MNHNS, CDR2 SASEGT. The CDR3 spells CASSEGTGGNEQFF. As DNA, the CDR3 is TGTGCCAGCAGTGAAGGAACAGGGGGCAATGAGCAGTTCTTC.

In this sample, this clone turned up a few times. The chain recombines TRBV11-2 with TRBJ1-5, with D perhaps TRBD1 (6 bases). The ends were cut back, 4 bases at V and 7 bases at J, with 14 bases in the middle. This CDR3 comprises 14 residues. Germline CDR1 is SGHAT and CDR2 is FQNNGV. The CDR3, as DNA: TGTGCCAGCAGCTCTACAGGGTTAGAGCAGCCCCAGCATTTT. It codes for CASSSTGLEQPQHF. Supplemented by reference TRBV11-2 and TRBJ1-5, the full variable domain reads EAGVAQSPRYKIIEKRQSVAFWCNPISGHATLYWYQQILGQGPKLLIQFQNNGVVDDSQLPKDRFSAERLKGVDSTLKIQPAKLEDSAVYLCASSSTGLEQPQHFGDGTRLSIL.

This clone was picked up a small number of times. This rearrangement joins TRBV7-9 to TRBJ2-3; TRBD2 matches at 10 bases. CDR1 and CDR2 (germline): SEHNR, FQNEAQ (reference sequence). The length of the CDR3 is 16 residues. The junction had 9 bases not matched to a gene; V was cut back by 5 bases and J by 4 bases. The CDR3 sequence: CASSRKLAGEPDTQYF. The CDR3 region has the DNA TGTGCCAGCAGCCGAAAGCTAGCGGGAGAGCCAGATACGCAGTATTTT.

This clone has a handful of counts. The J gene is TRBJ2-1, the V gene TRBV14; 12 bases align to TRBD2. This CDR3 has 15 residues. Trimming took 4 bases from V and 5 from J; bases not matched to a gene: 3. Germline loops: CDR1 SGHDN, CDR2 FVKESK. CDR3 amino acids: CASSPGLAGNNEQFF. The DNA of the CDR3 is TGTGCCAGCAGCCCAGGACTAGCGGGGAACAATGAGCAGTTCTTC. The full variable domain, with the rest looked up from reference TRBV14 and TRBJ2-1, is EAGVTQFPSHSVIEKGQTVTLRCDPISGHDNLYWYRRVMGKEIKFLLHFVKESKQDESGMPNNRFLAERTGGTYSTLKVQPAELEDSGVYFCASSPGLAGNNEQFFGPGTRLTVL.

The CDR3 DNA reads as TGTGCCTGGGCCCTGGGCGGGGCTACCTACAATGAGCAGTTCTTC. Encoded protein: CAWALGGATYNEQFF. The V gene is TRBV30, the J gene TRBJ2-1; the D gene is possibly TRBD2 (6 bases). Trimming removed 5 bases from V and 2 bases from J, with 16 bases in between. This CDR3 region has 15 residues. Germline CDR1 is GTSNPN and CDR2 is SVGIG (reference sequence).

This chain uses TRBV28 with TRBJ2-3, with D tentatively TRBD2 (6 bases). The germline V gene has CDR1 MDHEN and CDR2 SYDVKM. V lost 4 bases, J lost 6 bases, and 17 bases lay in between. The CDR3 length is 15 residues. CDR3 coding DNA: TGTGCCAGCAGTTCGGGCGGAGAAGGAGGGGATACGCAGTATTTT. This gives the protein CASSSGGEGGDTQYF.

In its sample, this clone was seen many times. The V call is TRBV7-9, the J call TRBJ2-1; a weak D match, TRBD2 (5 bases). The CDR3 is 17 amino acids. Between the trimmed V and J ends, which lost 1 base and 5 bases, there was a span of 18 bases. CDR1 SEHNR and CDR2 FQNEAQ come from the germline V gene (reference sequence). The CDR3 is CASSLGFSGPLHNEQFF. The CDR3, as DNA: TGTGCCAGCAGCTTAGGTTTCAGCGGACCCCTCCACAATGAGCAGTTCTTC. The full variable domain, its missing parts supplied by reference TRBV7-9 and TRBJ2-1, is DTGVSQNPRHKITKRGQNVTFRCDPISEHNRLYWYRQTLGQGPEFLTYFQNEAQLEKSRLLSDRFSAERPKGSFSTLEIQRTEQGDSAMYLCASSLGFSGPLHNEQFFGPGTRLTVL.